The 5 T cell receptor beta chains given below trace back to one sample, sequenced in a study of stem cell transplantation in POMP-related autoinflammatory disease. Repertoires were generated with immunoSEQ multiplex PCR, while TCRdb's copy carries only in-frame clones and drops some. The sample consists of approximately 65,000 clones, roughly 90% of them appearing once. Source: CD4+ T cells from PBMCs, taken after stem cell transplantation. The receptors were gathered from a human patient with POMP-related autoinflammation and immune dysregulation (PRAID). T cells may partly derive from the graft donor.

Here the CDR3 DNA reads TGTGCCAGCAGTTCCCGTCCCGCGGGAGGCTACGAGCAGTACTTC. It is translated as CASSSRPAGGYEQYF. The chain is built from TRBV6-5 and TRBJ2-7, with 8 bases matching TRBD2. There are 15 residues in the CDR3. V shed 4 bases and J 3 bases; nucleotides not matched to a gene: 8. Germline-derived CDR1 and CDR2 are MNHEY and SVGAGI.

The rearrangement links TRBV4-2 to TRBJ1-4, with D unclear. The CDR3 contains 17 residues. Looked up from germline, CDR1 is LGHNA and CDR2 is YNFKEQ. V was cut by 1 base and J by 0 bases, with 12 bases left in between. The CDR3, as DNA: TGTGCCAGCAGCCAAGGCCCAGACATTGCAACTAATGAAAAACTGTTTTTT. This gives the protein CASSQGPDIATNEKLFF.

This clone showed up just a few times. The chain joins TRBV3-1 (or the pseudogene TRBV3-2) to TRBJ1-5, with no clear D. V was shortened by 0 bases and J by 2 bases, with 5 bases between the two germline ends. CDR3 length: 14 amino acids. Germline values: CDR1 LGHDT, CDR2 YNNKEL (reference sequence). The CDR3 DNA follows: TGTGCCAGCAGCCAAGATAATGGCAATCAGCCCCAGCATTTT. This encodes CASSQDNGNQPQHF.

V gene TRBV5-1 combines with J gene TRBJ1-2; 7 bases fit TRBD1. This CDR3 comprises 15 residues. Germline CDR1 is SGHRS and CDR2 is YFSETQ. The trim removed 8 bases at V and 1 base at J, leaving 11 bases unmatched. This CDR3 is CASRQGRLLNYGYTF. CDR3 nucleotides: TGCGCCAGTCGACAGGGTAGACTCCTTAACTATGGCTACACCTTC.

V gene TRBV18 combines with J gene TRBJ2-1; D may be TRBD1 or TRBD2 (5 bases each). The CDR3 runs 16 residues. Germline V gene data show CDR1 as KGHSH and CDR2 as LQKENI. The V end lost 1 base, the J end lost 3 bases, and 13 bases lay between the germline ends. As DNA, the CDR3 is TGTGCCAGCTCACCACGCCGGGACCTGGGCTACAATGAGCAGTTCTTC. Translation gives CASSPRRDLGYNEQFF.